The clone carrying this T cell receptor (beta chain) was seen many times. Its antigen remains unidentified. This specimen comes from a study of regulatory T cells in long-lasting Graves disease. The CDR3 totals 14 residues. With 0 bases removed from V and 9 bases from J, the gap between germline ends came to 9 bases. Germline V gene lookup returns CDR1 MGHRA and CDR2 YSYEKL. Study-wide points: Reduced TCR diversity was observed in persistent Graves' patients versus newly diagnosed patients. Authors noted too few samples as a limitation. Blood alone, not thyroid tissue, was studied. Repertoires from persistent disease leaned toward TRBV28, TRBJ1-2 and TRBJ2-5.

The time point is: newly diagnosed GD, antithyroid drugs for less than 3 months. The authors made the TCR library using RNA they extracted from PBMCs. Construction of the TCR beta libraries employed iRepertoire HTBI primers in conjunction with Arm-PCR of CDR3 regions. Each CDR3 protein gets one entry after TCRdb re-called the multiplex PCR reads with MiXCR. The sample gives 300,000 to 450,000 distinct CDR3 sequences, roughly a sixth of which show up once; 20% to 25% is in the top ten. The sequence came from a female donor with Graves disease. The material was peripheral blood mononuclear cells (PBMCs), obtained at new diagnosis, from a patient treated with antithyroid drugs. The chain is built from TRBV4-1 and TRBJ1-6; no firm D call. DNA of the CDR3: TGCGCCAGCAGCCAAGACAGGACCGGTTCACCCCTCCACTTT. The encoded protein is CASSQDRTGSPLHF.